The 3 T cell receptor beta chains in this list originate from one sample, sequenced in a study of radiation and T cells in renal cell carcinoma. This table comes from immunoSEQ multiplex PCR, and its TCRdb copy is limited to in-frame clones, with some not included. Of more than 95,000 clones listed, roughly four fifths are singletons. The time point is: baseline pretreatment blood. Treatment in this sample: 15 Gy SBRT to primary tumor, nephrectomy 4 weeks later. Sequenced material: blood, taken from a patient whose treatment included radiotherapy and nephrectomy. These receptors all stem from an older woman with renal cell carcinoma.

V is TRBV2 and J is TRBJ2-7; 8 nucleotides agree with TRBD1. The length of the CDR3 is 15 residues. The trim removed 6 bases at V and 2 bases at J, leaving 9 bases unmatched. Germline assignment: CDR1 SNHLY and CDR2 FYNNEI. The CDR3 loop is CASSLTGDVAYEQYF. Here the CDR3 DNA reads TGTGCCAGCAGCTTGACAGGGGATGTGGCCTACGAGCAGTACTTC.

The rearrangement uses TRBV11-2 and TRBJ1-2; no clear D gene. The ends were cut back, 0 bases at V and 2 bases at J, with 7 bases in the middle. Germline V gene sequence: CDR1 SGHAT, CDR2 FQNNGV. This CDR3 spans 14 amino acids. CDR3 DNA sequence: TGTGCCAGCAGCTTAGAACCGACAAACTATGGCTACACCTTC. Translation gives CASSLEPTNYGYTF.

The chain employs TRBV9 and TRBJ2-7; D possibly matches TRBD1 or TRBD2 (5 bases each). In germline, CDR1 is SGDLS, CDR2 YYNGEE. CDR3 size: 16 residues. Trimming took off 6 bases at V and 0 bases at J, with 19 bases between the two ends. CDR3 in amino acids: CASTNSDGTVSYEQYF. Here the CDR3 DNA reads TGTGCCAGCACTAATAGCGACGGGACCGTCTCCTACGAGCAGTACTTC.